The clone carrying this T cell receptor beta chain was seen at least ten times. This entry is derived from a study of blood T cells in healthy people across ages. Using a J-beta primer mix together with a sample-barcoded 5' primer, a second PCR was run for roughly 7 to 12 cycles. In TCRdb, the 5' RACE reads were re-called with MiXCR into one record per CDR3 protein. This sample has about 780,000 distinct CDR3 sequences, with 35% to 50% found just once. The CDR3 has 19 residues. Germline CDR1 reads LGHNA; CDR2 reads YNFKEQ. Trimming took 7 bases from V and 8 from J; bases not matched to a gene: 18. What was sequenced was blood. The chain combines TRBV4-2 with TRBJ2-2; 14 bases align to TRBD2. The receptor was derived from an elderly man in good health. The CDR3 coding sequence is TGTGCCAGCACCGTACGGAGTGCGGGGACTAGCGGGAGATCTGGGGAGCTGTTTTTT. Encoded protein: CASTVRSAGTSGRSGELFF.